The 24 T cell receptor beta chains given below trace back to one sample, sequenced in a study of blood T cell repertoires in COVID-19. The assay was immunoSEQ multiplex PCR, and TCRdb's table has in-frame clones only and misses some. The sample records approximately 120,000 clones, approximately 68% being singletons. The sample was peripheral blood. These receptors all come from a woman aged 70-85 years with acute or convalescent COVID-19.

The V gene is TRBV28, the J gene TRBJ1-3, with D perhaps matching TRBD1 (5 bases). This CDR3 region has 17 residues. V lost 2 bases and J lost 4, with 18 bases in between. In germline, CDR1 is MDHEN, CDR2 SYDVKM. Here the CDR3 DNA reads TGTGCCAGCAGTTTAAAGACAGCGGGGGTGAAGGGAAACACCATATATTTT. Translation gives CASSLKTAGVKGNTIYF.

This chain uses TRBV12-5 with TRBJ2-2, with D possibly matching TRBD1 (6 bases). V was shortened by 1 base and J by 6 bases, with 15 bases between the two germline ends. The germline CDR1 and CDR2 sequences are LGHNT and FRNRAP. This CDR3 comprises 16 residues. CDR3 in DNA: TGTGCTAGTGGTTTGGGGCTCAGGGGAAGCGCCGGGGAGCTGTTTTTT. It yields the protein CASGLGLRGSAGELFF. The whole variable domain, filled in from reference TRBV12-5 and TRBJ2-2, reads DARVTQTPRHKVTEMGQEVTMRCQPILGHNTVFWYRQTMMQGLELLAYFRNRAPLDDSGMPKDRFSAEMPDATLATLKIQPSEPRDSAVYFCASGLGLRGSAGELFFGEGSRLTVL.

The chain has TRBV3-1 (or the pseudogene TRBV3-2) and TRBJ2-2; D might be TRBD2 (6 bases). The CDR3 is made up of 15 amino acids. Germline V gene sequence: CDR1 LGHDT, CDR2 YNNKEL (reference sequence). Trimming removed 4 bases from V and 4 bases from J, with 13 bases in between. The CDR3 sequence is CASSLPSVGTGELFF. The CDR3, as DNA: TGTGCCAGCAGCCTCCCTAGCGTTGGCACCGGGGAGCTGTTTTTT.

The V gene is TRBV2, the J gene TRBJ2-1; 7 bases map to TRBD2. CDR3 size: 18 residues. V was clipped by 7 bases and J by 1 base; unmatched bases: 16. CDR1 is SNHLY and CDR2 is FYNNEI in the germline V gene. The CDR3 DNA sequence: TGTGCCAGCACGGGCGGGGGACGACAAAGTAAATCCTACAATGAGCAGTTCTTC. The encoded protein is CASTGGGRQSKSYNEQFF.

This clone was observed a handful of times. The DNA for the CDR3 is TGCGCCAGCAGTCCGGGACAGGGGATCACTGAAGCTTTCTTT. It codes for CASSPGQGITEAFF. The chain employs TRBV10-1 and TRBJ1-1, with TRBD1 identical over 10 bases. The CDR3 is made up of 14 amino acids. The germline gives CDR1 WNHNN, CDR2 SYGVQD (reference sequence). J lost 4 bases, V lost 5 bases, and 4 bases had no gene match.

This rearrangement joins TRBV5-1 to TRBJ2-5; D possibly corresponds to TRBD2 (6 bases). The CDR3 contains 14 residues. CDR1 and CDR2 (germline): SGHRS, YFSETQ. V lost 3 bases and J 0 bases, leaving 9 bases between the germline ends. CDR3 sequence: CASSWAGNQETQYF. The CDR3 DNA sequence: TGCGCCAGCAGCTGGGCGGGGAACCAAGAGACCCAGTACTTC.

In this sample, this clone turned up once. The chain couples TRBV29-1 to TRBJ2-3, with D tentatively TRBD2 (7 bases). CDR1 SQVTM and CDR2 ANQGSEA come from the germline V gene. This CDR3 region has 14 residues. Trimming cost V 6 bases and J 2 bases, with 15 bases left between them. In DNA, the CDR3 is TGCAGCGTGGACGGGGGGCCATACACAGATACGCAGTATTTT. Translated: CSVDGGPYTDTQYF.

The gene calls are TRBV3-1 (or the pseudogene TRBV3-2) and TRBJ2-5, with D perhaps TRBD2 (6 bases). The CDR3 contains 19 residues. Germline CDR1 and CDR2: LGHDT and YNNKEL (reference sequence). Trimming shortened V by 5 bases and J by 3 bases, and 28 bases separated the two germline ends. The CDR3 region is CASSYRRGNERGHKETQYF. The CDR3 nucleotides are TGTGCCAGCAGCTATCGGCGGGGAAACGAAAGAGGGCACAAAGAGACCCAGTACTTC.

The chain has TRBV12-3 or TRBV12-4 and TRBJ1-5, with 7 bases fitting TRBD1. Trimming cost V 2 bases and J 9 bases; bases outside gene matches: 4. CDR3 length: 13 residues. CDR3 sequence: CASSLTGAGPQHF. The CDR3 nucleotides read TGTGCCAGCAGTTTAACAGGGGCGGGGCCCCAGCATTTT.

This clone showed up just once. CDR3 DNA sequence: TGTGCCAGCAGTTCCCCCACTCTAGCGGGTGAGCAGTTCTTC. Its protein product is CASSSPTLAGEQFF. The chain employs TRBV28 and TRBJ2-1; 8 bases are shared with TRBD2. Per germline, CDR1 MDHEN and CDR2 SYDVKM. There are 14 residues in the CDR3. Trimming at V came to 4 bases and at J to 9 bases, leaving 8 bases not matched to a gene.

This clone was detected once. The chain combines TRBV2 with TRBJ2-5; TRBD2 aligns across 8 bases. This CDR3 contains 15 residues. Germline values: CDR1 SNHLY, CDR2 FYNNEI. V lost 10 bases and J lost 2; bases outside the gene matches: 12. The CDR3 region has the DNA TGTGCCACCGCTCCGGGAGGGCCGGGGCAAGAGACCCAGTACTTC. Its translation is CATAPGGPGQETQYF.

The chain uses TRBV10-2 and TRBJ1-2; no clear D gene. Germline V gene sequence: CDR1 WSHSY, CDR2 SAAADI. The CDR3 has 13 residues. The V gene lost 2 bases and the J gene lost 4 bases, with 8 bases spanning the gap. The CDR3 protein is CASSETVTYGYTF. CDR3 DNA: TGCGCCAGCAGTGAGACAGTGACCTATGGCTACACCTTC.

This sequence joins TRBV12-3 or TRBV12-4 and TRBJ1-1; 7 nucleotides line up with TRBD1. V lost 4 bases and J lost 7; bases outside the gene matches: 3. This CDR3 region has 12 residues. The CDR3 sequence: CASSSRDSEAFF. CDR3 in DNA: TGTGCCAGCAGTTCCAGGGACAGTGAAGCTTTCTTT.

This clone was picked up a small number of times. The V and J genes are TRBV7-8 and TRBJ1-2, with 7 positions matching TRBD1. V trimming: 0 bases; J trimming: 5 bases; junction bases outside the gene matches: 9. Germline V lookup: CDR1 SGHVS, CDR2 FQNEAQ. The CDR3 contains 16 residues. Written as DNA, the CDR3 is TGTGCCAGCAGCTTAGCGACAGGGCTGAGTTGGTATGGCTACACCTTC. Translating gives CASSLATGLSWYGYTF.

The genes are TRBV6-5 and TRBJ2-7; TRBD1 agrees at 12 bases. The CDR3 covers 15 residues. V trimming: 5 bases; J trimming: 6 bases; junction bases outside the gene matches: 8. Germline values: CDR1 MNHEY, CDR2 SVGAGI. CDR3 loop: CASSKPGQGAVEQYF. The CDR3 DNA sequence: TGTGCCAGCAGTAAACCGGGACAGGGGGCGGTCGAGCAGTACTTC.

The CDR3 reads CASSFGQGGFEQYF. The CDR3 DNA reads as TGTGCCAGCAGTTTCGGACAGGGGGGATTCGAGCAGTACTTC. This chain uses TRBV6-2 or TRBV6-3 with TRBJ2-7; 10 nucleotides match TRBD1. After removal of 4 bases from V and 6 bases from J, the junction contained 6 bases not matched to a gene. Germline CDR1 and CDR2: MNHEY and SVGEGT. This CDR3 has 14 amino acids.

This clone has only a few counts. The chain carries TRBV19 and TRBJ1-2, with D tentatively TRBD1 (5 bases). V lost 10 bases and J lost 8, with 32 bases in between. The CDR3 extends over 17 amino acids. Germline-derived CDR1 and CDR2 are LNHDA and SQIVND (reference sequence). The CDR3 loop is CATHPGGGWIGTRGYTF. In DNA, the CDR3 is TGTGCCACCCACCCTGGGGGAGGGTGGATAGGGACTAGGGGCTACACCTTC.

The CDR3 DNA follows: TGTGCCAGTAGTATACAGGGGTCCGAGCAGTACTTC. Translation: CASSIQGSEQYF. J is TRBJ2-7 and V is TRBV19; D is perhaps TRBD1 (6 bases). Trimming removed 2 bases at V and 6 bases at J, with 8 bases between. The CDR3 runs to 12 residues. Per germline, CDR1 LNHDA and CDR2 SQIVND (reference sequence).

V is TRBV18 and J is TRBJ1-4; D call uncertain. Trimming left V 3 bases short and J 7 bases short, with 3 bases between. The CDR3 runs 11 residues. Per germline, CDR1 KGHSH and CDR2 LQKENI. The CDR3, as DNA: TGTGCCAGCTCACCCGGTGAAAAACTGTTTTTT. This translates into CASSPGEKLFF.

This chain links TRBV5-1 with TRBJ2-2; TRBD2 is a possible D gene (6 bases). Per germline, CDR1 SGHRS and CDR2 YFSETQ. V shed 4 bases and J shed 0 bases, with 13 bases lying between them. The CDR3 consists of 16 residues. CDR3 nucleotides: TGCGCCAGCAGCCTACCCGGGACTGCGAACACCGGGGAGCTGTTTTTT. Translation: CASSLPGTANTGELFF. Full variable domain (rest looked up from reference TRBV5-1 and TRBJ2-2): KAGVTQTPRYLIKTRGQQVTLSCSPISGHRSVSWYQQTPGQGLQFLFEYFSETQRNKGNFPGRFSGRQFSNSRSEMNVSTLELGDSALYLCASSLPGTANTGELFFGEGSRLTVL.

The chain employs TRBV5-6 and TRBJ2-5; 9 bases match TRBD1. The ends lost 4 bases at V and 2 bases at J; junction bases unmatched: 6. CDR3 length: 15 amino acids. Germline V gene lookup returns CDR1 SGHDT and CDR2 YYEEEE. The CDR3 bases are TGTGCCAGCAGCGGCGGGACAGGGTGGCAAGAGACCCAGTACTTC. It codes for CASSGGTGWQETQYF.

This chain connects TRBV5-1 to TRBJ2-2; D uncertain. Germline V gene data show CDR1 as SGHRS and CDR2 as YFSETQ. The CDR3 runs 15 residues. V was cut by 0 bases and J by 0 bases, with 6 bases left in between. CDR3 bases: TGCGCCAGCAGCTTGGATGGCCCGAACACCGGGGAGCTGTTTTTT. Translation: CASSLDGPNTGELFF.

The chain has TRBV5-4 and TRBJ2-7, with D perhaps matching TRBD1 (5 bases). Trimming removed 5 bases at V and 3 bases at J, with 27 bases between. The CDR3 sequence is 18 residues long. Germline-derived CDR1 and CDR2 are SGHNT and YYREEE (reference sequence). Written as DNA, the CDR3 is TGTGCCAGCAGTCTAGGTCACAGTAGGGGTCAGATTAACTACGAGCAGTACTTC. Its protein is CASSLGHSRGQINYEQYF.

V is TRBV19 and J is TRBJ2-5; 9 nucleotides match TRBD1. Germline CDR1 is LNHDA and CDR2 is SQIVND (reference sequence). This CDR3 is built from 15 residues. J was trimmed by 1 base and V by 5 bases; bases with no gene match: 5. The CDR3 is CASSPQTGGQETQYF. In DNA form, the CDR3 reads TGTGCCAGTAGTCCGCAGACAGGGGGCCAAGAGACCCAGTACTTC. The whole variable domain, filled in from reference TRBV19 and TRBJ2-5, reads DGGITQSPKYLFRKEGQNVTLSCEQNLNHDAMYWYRQDPGQGLRLIYYSQIVNDFQKGDIAEGYSVSREKKESFPLTVTSAQKNPTAFYLCASSPQTGGQETQYFGPGTRLLVL.